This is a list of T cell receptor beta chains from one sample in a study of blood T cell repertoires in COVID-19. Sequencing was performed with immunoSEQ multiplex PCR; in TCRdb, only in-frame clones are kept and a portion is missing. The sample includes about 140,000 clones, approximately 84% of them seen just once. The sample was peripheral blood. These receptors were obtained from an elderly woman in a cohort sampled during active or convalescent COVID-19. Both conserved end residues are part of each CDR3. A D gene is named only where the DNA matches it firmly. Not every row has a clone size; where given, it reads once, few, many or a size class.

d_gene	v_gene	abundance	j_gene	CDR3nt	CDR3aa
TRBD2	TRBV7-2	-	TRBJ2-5	TGTGCCAGCAGCAATAGCGGGGACGGAGGAGAGACCCAGTACTTC	CASSNSGDGGETQYF
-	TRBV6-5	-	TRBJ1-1	TGTGCCAGCAGGTCGGGACAATTCTATACTGAAGCTTTCTTT	CASRSGQFYTEAFF
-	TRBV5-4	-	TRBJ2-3	TGTGCCAGCAGCTTGGTTTCGGGGGTAGATACGCAGTATTTT	CASSLVSGVDTQYF
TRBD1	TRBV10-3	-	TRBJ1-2	TGTGCCATCAGTCCTCGGGACAGGACCGATGGCTACACCTTC	CAISPRDRTDGYTF
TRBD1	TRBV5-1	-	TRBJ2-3	TGCGCCAGCAGCACCCGGACAGGGACAGATACGCAGTATTTT	CASSTRTGTDTQYF
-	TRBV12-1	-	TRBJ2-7	TGTGCCAGCAGCTTTGAACGCAACAGCAGGGTTATGTCGGGTCACGAGCAGTACTTC	CASSFERNSRVMSGHEQYF
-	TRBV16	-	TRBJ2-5	TGTGCCAGCAGCATCGGACAGCAAGAGACCCAGTACTTC	CASSIGQQETQYF
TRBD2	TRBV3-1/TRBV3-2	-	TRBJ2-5	TGTGCCAGCAGAGGGACTAGCGGGGGGGAGACCCAGTACTTC	CASRGTSGGETQYF
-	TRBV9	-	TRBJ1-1	TGTGCCAGCAGCCCTCTACCGTGGGGGAGGGAGGACACTGAAGCTTTCTTT	CASSPLPWGREDTEAFF
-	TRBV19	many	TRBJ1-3	TGTGCCACCACCAACGAGGTGAGCTCTGGAAACACCATATATTTT	CATTNEVSSGNTIYF
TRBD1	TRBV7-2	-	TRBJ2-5	TGTGCCAGCAGCAAATGGGACAGGGGGGGAGAGACCCAGTACTTC	CASSKWDRGGETQYF
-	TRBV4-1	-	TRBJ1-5	TGCGCCAGCAGCCAATCCACGGGGGGTGGCCGAGCGGGCAATCAGCCCCAGCATTTT	CASSQSTGGGRAGNQPQHF
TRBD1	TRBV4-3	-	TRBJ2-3	TGCGCCAGCGGACAGGGAGCAGATACGCAGTATTTT	CASGQGADTQYF
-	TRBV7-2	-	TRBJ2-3	TGTGCCAGTAGACCTAGGAGCACAGATACGCAGTATTTT	CASRPRSTDTQYF
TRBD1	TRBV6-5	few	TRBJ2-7	TGTGCCAGCAGCGCCGGGACAGTTAACCCCTACGAGCAGTACTTC	CASSAGTVNPYEQYF
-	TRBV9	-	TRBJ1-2	TGTGCCAGCAGCGTAGGCGACAGATACTATGGCTACACCTTC	CASSVGDRYYGYTF
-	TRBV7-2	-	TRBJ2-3	TGTGCCAGCAGCTTGGGGGCTAGGCCAGATACGCAGTATTTT	CASSLGARPDTQYF
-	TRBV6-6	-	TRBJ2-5	TGTGCCAGCAGAGAACACGGGAGAGGGGAGACCCAGTACTTC	CASREHGRGETQYF
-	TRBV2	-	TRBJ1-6	TGTGCCAGCAGTGAAGAGCCGATAAGCTCCTATAATTCACCCCTCCACTTT	CASSEEPISSYNSPLHF
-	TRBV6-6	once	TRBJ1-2	TGTGCCAGCAGTTACTCCTGGGGGGATGGCTACACCTTC	CASSYSWGDGYTF
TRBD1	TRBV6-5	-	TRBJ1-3	TGTGCCAGCAGTCCCGGACAGGCCTCTGGAAACACCATATATTTT	CASSPGQASGNTIYF
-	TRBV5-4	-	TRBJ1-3	TGTGCCAGCAGCTTGTTTACTGGAAACACCATATATTTT	CASSLFTGNTIYF